This T cell receptor beta chain was found in a study of T cells in localized non-small cell lung cancer. Study results and limitations: Longer overall survival associated with higher blood T cell density; shorter survival with higher adjacent-lung clonality. A single tumor region was sequenced, leaving heterogeneity possible.

Germline V gives CDR1 MNHEY, CDR2 SMNVEV (reference sequence). V was cut by 7 bases and J by 0 bases, with 18 bases left in between. The CDR3 length is 16 residues. TCRdb keeps only in-frame clones here, not all; method: immunoSEQ multiplex PCR. Among roughly 84,000 clones, 85% to 90% were seen once, and the ten largest hold 20% to 25%. A note on this clone: No antigen is known for it.

The TCR originated in a woman aged 35-70 years with stage I squamous cell lung carcinoma. Source: peripheral blood, taken before any cancer treatment. The chain couples TRBV27 to TRBJ1-1, with D possibly being TRBD1 (6 bases). CDR3 nucleotides: TGTGCCAGCACCCAAGTACAGGGTACCCTGAACACTGAAGCTTTCTTT. Its translation: CASTQVQGTLNTEAFF.